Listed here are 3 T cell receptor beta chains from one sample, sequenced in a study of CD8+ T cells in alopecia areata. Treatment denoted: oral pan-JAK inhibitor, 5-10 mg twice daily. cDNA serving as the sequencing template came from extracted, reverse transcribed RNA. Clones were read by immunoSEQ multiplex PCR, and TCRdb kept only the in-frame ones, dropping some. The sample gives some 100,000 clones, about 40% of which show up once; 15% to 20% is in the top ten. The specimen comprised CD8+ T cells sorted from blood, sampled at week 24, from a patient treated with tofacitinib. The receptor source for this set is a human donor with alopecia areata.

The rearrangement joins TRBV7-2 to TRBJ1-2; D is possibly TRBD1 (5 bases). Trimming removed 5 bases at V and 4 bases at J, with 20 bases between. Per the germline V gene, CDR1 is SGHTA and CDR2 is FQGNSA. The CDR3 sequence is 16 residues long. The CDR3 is CASSQTHKGPAYGYTF. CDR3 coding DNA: TGTGCCAGCAGCCAAACCCACAAGGGGCCAGCCTATGGCTACACCTTC.

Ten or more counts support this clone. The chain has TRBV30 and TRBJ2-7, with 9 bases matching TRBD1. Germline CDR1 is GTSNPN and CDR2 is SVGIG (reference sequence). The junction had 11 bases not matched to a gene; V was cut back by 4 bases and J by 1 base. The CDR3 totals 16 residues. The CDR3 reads CAWKYEGQGPSYEQYF. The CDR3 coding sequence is TGTGCCTGGAAGTATGAAGGACAGGGGCCTTCCTACGAGCAGTACTTC.

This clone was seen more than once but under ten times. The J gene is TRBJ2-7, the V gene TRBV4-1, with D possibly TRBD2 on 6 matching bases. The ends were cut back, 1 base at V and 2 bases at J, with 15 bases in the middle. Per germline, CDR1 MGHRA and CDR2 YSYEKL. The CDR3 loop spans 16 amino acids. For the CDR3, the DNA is TGCGCCAGCAGCCAAGCAGCCGGGAGTCCTACCTACGAGCAGTACTTC. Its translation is CASSQAAGSPTYEQYF.